This T cell receptor (beta chain) was found in a study of blood T cell repertoires in COVID-19. The wider study: COVID-19 samples, acute and convalescent, were from the United States, Italy and Spain.

Measured with immunoSEQ multiplex PCR; TCRdb has only the in-frame clones, and not every one. The repertoire has 470,000 or so clones, 85% to 90% of them found once; the top ten carry around 4.5%. CDR1 and CDR2 from the germline V gene are SQVTM and ANQGSEA. The CDR3 sequence is 13 residues long. The germline V and J ends were trimmed by 6 bases and 6 bases, with 18 bases remaining between them. Sequencing used peripheral blood. This chain joins TRBV29-1 and TRBJ2-7, with a possible D match to TRBD2 (6 bases). The clonotype originates from a young woman with acute or convalescent COVID-19. CDR3 sequence (DNA): TGCAGCGTCCACGGTGGGGGGTTCGGCGAGCAGTACTTC. The encoded protein is CSVHGGGFGEQYF.